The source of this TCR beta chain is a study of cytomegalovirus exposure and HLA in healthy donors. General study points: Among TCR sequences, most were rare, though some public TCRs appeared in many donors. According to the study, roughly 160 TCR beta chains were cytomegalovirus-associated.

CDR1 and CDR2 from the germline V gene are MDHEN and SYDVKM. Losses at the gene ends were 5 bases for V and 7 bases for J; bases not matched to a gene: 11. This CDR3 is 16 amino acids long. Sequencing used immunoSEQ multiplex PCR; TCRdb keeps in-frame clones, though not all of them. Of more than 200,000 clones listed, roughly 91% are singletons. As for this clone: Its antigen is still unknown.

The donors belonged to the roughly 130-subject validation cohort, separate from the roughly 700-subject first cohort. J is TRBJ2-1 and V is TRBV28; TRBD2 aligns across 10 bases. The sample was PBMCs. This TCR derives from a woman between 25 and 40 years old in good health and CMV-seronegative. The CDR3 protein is CASSPQTSGKGNEQFF. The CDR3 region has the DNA TGTGCCAGCAGTCCGCAAACTAGCGGGAAGGGAAATGAGCAGTTCTTC.